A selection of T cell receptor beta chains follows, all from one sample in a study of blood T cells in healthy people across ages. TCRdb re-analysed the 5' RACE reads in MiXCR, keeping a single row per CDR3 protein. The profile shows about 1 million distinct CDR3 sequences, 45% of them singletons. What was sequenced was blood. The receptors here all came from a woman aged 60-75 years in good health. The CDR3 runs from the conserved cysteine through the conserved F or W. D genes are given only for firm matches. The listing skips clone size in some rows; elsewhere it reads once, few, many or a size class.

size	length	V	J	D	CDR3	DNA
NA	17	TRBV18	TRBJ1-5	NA	CASSPMRGRRSNQPQHF	TGTGCCAGCTCACCAATGAGGGGCAGAAGAAGCAATCAGCCCCAGCATTTT
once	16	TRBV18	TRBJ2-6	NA	CASSPQGPLGANVLTF	TGTGCCAGCTCACCACAGGGTCCCCTCGGGGCCAACGTCCTGACTTTC
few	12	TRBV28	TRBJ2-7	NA	CASSFGGIEQYF	TGTGCCAGCAGTTTTGGAGGGATCGAGCAGTACTTC
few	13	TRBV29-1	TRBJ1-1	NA	CSVENVPVTEAFF	TGCAGCGTTGAAAACGTCCCGGTTACTGAAGCTTTCTTT
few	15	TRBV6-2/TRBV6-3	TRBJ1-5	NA	CASRPTGFSNQPQHF	TGTGCCAGCAGACCCACAGGATTCAGCAATCAGCCCCAGCATTTT
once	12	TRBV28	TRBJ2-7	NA	CASSPLGPAQYF	TGTGCCAGCAGTCCCCTCGGGCCGGCGCAGTACTTC
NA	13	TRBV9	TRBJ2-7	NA	CASSTSPFYEQYF	TGTGCCAGCAGCACTAGCCCCTTCTACGAGCAGTACTTC
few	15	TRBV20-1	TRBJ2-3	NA	CSAKRTALPTDTQYF	TGCAGTGCTAAGAGGACAGCCCTCCCCACAGATACGCAGTATTTT
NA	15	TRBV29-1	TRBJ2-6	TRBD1	CSVPDREHGANVLTF	TGCAGCGTTCCCGACAGGGAGCATGGGGCCAACGTCCTGACTTTC
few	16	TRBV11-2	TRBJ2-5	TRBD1	CASRDNRGRWEETQYF	TGTGCCAGCAGAGATAACAGGGGGCGTTGGGAAGAGACCCAGTACTTC
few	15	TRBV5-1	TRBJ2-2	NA	CASSLTGGVTGELFF	TGCGCCAGCAGCTTGACCGGGGGTGTTACCGGGGAGCTGTTTTTT
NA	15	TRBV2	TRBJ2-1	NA	CASSEDGQGYNEQFF	TGTGCCAGCAGTGAGGATGGGCAGGGGTACAATGAGCAGTTCTTC
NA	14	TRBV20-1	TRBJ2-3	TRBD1	CSARGQGYTDTQYF	TGCAGTGCTAGAGGACAGGGATACACAGATACGCAGTATTTT
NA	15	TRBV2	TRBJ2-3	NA	CASSEFRRGADTQYF	TGTGCCAGCAGTGAATTTCGGAGGGGAGCAGATACGCAGTATTTT
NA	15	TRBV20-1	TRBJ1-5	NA	CSASSHRSDNQPQHF	TGTAGTGCTAGTTCTCACAGGTCCGACAATCAGCCCCAGCATTTT
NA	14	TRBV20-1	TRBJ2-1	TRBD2	CSARKAGAPNEQFF	TGCAGTGCTAGGAAAGCGGGAGCCCCCAATGAGCAGTTCTTC
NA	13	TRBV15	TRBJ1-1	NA	CATGLGAGTEAFF	TGTGCCACCGGGTTGGGGGCGGGCACTGAAGCTTTCTTT
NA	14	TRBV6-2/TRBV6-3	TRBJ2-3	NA	CASSYTGFRDTQYF	TGTGCCAGCAGTTACACCGGCTTTAGGGATACGCAGTATTTT
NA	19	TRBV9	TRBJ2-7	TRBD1	CASSRNFDRGNSPFDEQYF	TGTGCCAGCAGCCGTAACTTCGACAGGGGTAATAGTCCCTTCGACGAGCAGTACTTC
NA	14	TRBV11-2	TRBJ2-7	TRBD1	CASSWTGAVYEQYF	TGTGCCAGCAGCTGGACAGGAGCAGTCTACGAGCAGTACTTC
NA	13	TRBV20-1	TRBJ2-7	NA	CSAQNLGSYEQYF	TGCAGTGCCCAGAACTTAGGGTCCTACGAGCAGTACTTC
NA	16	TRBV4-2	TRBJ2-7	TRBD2	CASSQVMSGGLYEQYF	TGTGCCAGCAGCCAAGTGATGAGCGGGGGGCTCTACGAGCAGTACTTC
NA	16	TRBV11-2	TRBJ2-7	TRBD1	CASSLDPPGQSYEQYF	TGTGCCAGCAGCTTAGACCCCCCGGGACAGTCCTACGAGCAGTACTTC
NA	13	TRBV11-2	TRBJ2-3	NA	CASSRPAEDTLYF	TGTGCCAGCAGCCGGCCGGCGGAAGATACGCTGTATTTT
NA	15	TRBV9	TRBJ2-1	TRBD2	CASSVEGLAVNEQFF	TGTGCCAGCAGCGTAGAGGGACTAGCGGTTAATGAGCAGTTCTTC
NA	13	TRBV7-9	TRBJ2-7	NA	CASSRQGKNEQYF	TGTGCCAGCAGCAGGCAGGGTAAGAACGAGCAGTACTTC
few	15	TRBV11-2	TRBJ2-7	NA	CASSLVGGRYYEQYF	TGTGCCAGCAGCTTAGTTGGTGGGCGCTACTACGAGCAGTACTTC
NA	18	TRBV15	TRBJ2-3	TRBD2	CATSRDSASGRRADTQYF	TGTGCCACCAGCAGAGATTCAGCTAGCGGGAGGAGGGCAGATACGCAGTATTTT
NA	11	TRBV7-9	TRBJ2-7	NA	CASRRAGEQYF	TGTGCCAGCAGGAGGGCTGGCGAGCAGTACTTC